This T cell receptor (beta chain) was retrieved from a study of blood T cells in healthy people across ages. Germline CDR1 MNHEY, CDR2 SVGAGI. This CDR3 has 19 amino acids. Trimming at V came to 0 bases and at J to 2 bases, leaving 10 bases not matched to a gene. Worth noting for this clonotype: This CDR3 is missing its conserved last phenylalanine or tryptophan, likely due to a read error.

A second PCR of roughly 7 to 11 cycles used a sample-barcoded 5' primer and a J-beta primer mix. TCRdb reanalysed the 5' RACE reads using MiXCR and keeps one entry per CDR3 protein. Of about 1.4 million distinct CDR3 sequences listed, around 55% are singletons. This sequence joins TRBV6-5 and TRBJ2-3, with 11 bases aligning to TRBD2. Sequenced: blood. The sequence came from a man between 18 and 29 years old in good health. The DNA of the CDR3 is TGTGCCAGCAGTTACTCCGGTTTAGCGGGGGGGCGGAACACAGATACGCAGTATTCT. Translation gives CASSYSGLAGGRNTDTQYS.